This entry lists 12 T cell receptor beta chains sequenced from one sample in a study of graft-versus-host responses after intestinal transplantation. Only in-frame clones appear in the TCRdb table, and some are missing; sequencing was by immunoSEQ multiplex PCR. The data show roughly 29,000 clones, 90% to 95% seen once. The sample in question was PBMCs, obtained roughly 62 days after intestinal transplant. These receptors were obtained from a human patient who received an intestinal transplant, so some T cells may come from the graft donor.

The CDR3 DNA is TGCGCCAGCAGCCACATTAGTATAGTGGGAGCGTATGAGCAGTTCTTC. Translation gives CASSHISIVGAYEQFF. V gene TRBV4-1 combines with J gene TRBJ2-1; D may be TRBD2 (5 bases). The CDR3 runs to 16 residues. Trimming removed 3 bases at V and 8 bases at J, with 20 bases between. Germline V gives CDR1 MGHRA, CDR2 YSYEKL.

The chain uses TRBV7-9 and TRBJ2-5, with D maybe TRBD1 (6 bases). V lost 9 bases and J lost 5, with 16 bases in between. CDR1 and CDR2 (germline): SEHNR, FQNEAQ (reference sequence). The CDR3 has 13 residues. DNA for the CDR3: TGTGCCAGTAATGGGGGCGCCCCGGAGACCCAGTACTTC. The encoded protein is CASNGGAPETQYF.

The genes are TRBV2 and TRBJ2-1, with a tentative D call TRBD1 (6 bases). The V gene lost 6 bases and the J gene lost 7 bases, with 13 bases spanning the gap. The CDR3 is 13 residues long. Germline CDR1 SNHLY, CDR2 FYNNEI. CDR3 protein: CASSFGTRNEQFF. The CDR3 DNA reads as TGTGCCAGCAGCTTCGGGACAAGGAATGAGCAGTTCTTC.

Comment on this clone: At one end the junction does not follow the germline gene, possibly because of a read error. This chain connects TRBV29-1 to TRBJ2-5; 9 positions match TRBD1. Near its end, the DNA agrees better with TRBJ2-7, so the J call may be wrong. The V gene's germline CDR1 is SQVTM and CDR2 ANQGSEA. CDR3 length equals 14 residues. CDR3 nucleotides: TGTAGCGTTGTCGGACAGGGGACTCTCTACGAGCAGTACTTC. Translation gives CSVVGQGTLYEQYF.

The V gene is TRBV28, the J gene TRBJ1-5; D not resolved. CDR1 is MDHEN and CDR2 is SYDVKM in the germline V gene. The CDR3 runs to 15 residues. V dropped 6 bases and J dropped 2 bases, with 14 bases sitting between them. CDR3 sequence: CASREVRWGNQPQHF. CDR3 nucleotides: TGTGCCAGCAGGGAGGTTAGGTGGGGCAATCAGCCCCAGCATTTT.

The chain links TRBV27 to TRBJ2-6; no definite D call. Germline V CDR1 and CDR2: MNHEY, SMNVEV (reference sequence). This CDR3 region has 15 residues. The ends were cut back, 0 bases at V and 6 bases at J, with 9 bases in the middle. The CDR3 here is CASSLSKSKANVLTF. The CDR3, as DNA: TGTGCCAGCAGTTTATCGAAGTCCAAGGCCAACGTCCTGACTTTC.

The chain employs TRBV6-4 and TRBJ1-2, with TRBD1 matching 8 bases. Germline-derived CDR1 and CDR2 are MRHNA and SNTAGT. Trimming at V came to 3 bases and at J to 3 bases, leaving 6 bases not matched to a gene. This CDR3 is built from 15 residues. The CDR3 nucleotides are TGTGCCAGCAGTGAGGGGCAGGGGGCCCACTATGGCTACACCTTC. Protein sequence: CASSEGQGAHYGYTF.

This rearrangement joins TRBV2 to TRBJ1-2; 9 nucleotides match TRBD1. Losses at the gene ends were 7 bases for V and 8 bases for J; bases not matched to a gene: 14. Germline V lookup: CDR1 SNHLY, CDR2 FYNNEI. The CDR3 covers 15 residues. CDR3 DNA: TGTGCCAGCATTTTCACCGCGGGACAGGGCTCCGGCTACACCTTC. Protein sequence: CASIFTAGQGSGYTF.

This clone was counted between two and nine times. The CDR3 DNA reads TGTGCCAGCAGTGACTCAGGGGGCAGCGGGAGTGAGCAGTTCTTC. Protein sequence: CASSDSGGSGSEQFF. The chain employs TRBV6-4 and TRBJ2-1, with D possibly TRBD2 on 8 matching bases. Germline lookup yields CDR1 MRHNA and CDR2 SNTAGT. V gave up 0 bases and J gave up 9 bases, with 15 bases separating them. The CDR3 runs 15 residues.

The chain is built from TRBV11-1 and TRBJ2-5; D call uncertain. V dropped 1 base and J dropped 3 bases, with 6 bases sitting between them. The CDR3 consists of 13 residues. CDR1 and CDR2 from the germline V gene are SGHAT and FQDESV (reference sequence). The CDR3 sequence: CASSLGRKETQYF. The DNA of the CDR3 is TGTGCCAGCAGCTTAGGCAGGAAAGAGACCCAGTACTTC. The whole variable domain, filled in from reference TRBV11-1 and TRBJ2-5, reads EAEVAQSPRYKITEKSQAVAFWCDPISGHATLYWYRQILGQGPELLVQFQDESVVDDSQLPKDRFSAERLKGVDSTLKIQPAELGDSAMYLCASSLGRKETQYFGPGTRLLVL.

V gene TRBV9 combines with J gene TRBJ1-2; 7 bases match TRBD1. Germline trimming cut 7 bases from V and 3 bases from J; bases unmatched to any gene: 9. Germline V lookup: CDR1 SGDLS, CDR2 YYNGEE. This CDR3 is 14 amino acids long. CDR3 in DNA: TGTGCCAGCGTTAGACAGGGACGCGACTATGGCTACACCTTC. Translating gives CASVRQGRDYGYTF.

The V call is TRBV30, the J call TRBJ1-2; the D gene is possibly TRBD1 (5 bases). The V end lost 0 bases, the J end lost 0 bases, and 11 bases lay between the germline ends. The CDR3 runs to 15 residues. Germline V gives CDR1 GTSNPN, CDR2 SVGIG (reference sequence). The DNA for the CDR3 is TGTGCCTGGAGTGTACATCCAGGGTCTAACTATGGCTACACCTTC. Protein product: CAWSVHPGSNYGYTF.